This TCR beta chain was profiled in a study of response to subunit inactivated influenza vaccine. As for this clonotype: The antigen remains undetermined.

The CDR3 runs 15 residues. V gave up 6 bases and J gave up 4 bases, with 18 bases separating them. The germline gives CDR1 DFQATT, CDR2 SNEGSKA (reference sequence). Study-wide results and caveats: The authors offered the suggestion that each seasonal influenza vaccination recruits few new T cells.

TCRdb re-analysed the RT-PCR reads in MiXCR, keeping a single row per CDR3 protein. Of a few hundred thousand distinct CDR3 sequences in the sample, about 14% are singletons; the top ten hold approximately 12%. V is TRBV20-1 and J is TRBJ2-2, with D perhaps matching TRBD1 or TRBD2 (6 bases each). The TCR originated in a man aged 50 or older who received an inactivated influenza vaccine. The sample here was PBMCs from blood, taken less than 13 days after vaccination. The CDR3: CSALYRGLGTGELFF. For the CDR3, the DNA is TGCAGTGCGCTTTATCGGGGGCTTGGCACCGGGGAGCTGTTTTTT.